This T cell receptor (beta chain) appears in the sequencing data of a study of cytomegalovirus exposure and HLA in healthy donors. Overall study findings and caveats: In vitro assays verified that a few CMV-associated chains recognized CMV antigens specifically. As was reported, the HLA-A and HLA-B alleles of most subjects were accurately predicted from TCR beta sequences. It was shown in a later analysis that HLA-associated TCR beta chains were more clonally expanded than other, equally common chains.

Note on this clone: What it binds is not known.

Researchers ran the PCR with 60 Vbeta and 13 Jbeta primers. In the source study's methods: Counted up in a later analysis, unique TCR beta chains came to some 75 million, with some 11 million shared. Using immunoSEQ multiplex PCR, the repertoire was profiled, and TCRdb retains in-frame clones only, with some absent. That table is the source of V, J and clone size, and D and trimming were worked out from the DNA. The repertoire holds roughly 40,000 clones, with 45% to 65% as singletons. In germline, CDR1 is ENHRY, CDR2 SYGVKD. The CDR3 loop spans 14 amino acids. J gave up 6 bases and V 6 bases, and 4 bases lay outside the gene matches.

The genes are TRBV10-3 and TRBJ1-6; 8 bases are a match to TRBD1. This TCR came from a human donor in good health. The sample was PBMCs. The CDR3 DNA reads as TGTGCCATCAGGAGGACAGGGAGTAATTCACCCCTCCACTTT. It codes for CAIRRTGSNSPLHF.